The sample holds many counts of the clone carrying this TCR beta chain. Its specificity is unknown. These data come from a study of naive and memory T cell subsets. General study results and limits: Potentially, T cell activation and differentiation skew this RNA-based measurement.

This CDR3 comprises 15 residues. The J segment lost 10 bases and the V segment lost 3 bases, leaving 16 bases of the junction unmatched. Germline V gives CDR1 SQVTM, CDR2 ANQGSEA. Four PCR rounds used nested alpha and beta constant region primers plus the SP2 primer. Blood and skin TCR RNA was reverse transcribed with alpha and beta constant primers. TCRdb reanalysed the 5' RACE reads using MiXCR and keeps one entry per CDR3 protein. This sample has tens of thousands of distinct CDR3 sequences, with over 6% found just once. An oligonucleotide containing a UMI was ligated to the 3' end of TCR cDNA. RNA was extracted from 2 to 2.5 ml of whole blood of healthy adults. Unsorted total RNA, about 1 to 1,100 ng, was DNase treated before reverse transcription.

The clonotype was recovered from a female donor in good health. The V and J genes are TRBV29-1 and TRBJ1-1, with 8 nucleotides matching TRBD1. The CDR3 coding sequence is TGCAGCGTTGAGAAGGCCGGGACAGGTTTAACAAGAGCTTTCTTT. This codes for CSVEKAGTGLTRAFF.